Below, 22 T cell receptor beta chains from the same sample are listed, as sequenced in a study of blood T cell repertoires in COVID-19. Assay used: immunoSEQ multiplex PCR; TCRdb lists only in-frame clones, some missing. The table lists roughly 500,000 clones, 70% to 90% of them singletons, with approximately 2.9% in the top ten. Sequencing input: peripheral blood. The receptors were sampled from a human donor in a cohort sampled during active COVID-19.

The chain recombines TRBV7-6 with TRBJ1-1, with 12 bases matching TRBD1. The CDR3 length is 16 residues. Unmatched junction bases numbered 4, after V lost 4 bases and J lost 1 base. Germline V gene data show CDR1 as SGHVS and CDR2 as FNYEAQ. CDR3 DNA: TGTGCCAGCAGCTACGGGACAGGGGGCCCGAACACTGAAGCTTTCTTT. Its translation: CASSYGTGGPNTEAFF.

This chain uses TRBV15 with TRBJ1-4; the D gene is possibly TRBD1 (5 bases). This CDR3 has 16 amino acids. V was pared by 0 bases and J by 1 base, with 9 bases between. The V gene's germline CDR1 is LNHNV and CDR2 YYDKDF (reference sequence). CDR3 protein: CATSRDGGVTNEKLFF. The CDR3 coding sequence is TGTGCCACCAGCAGAGATGGGGGGGTAACTAATGAAAAACTGTTTTTT.

The rearrangement uses TRBV5-1 and TRBJ1-2; possibly TRBD1 for D (6 bases). V shed 0 bases and J shed 9 bases, with 18 bases lying between them. The CDR3 runs to 15 residues. Per germline, CDR1 SGHRS and CDR2 YFSETQ. CDR3 DNA sequence: TGCGCCAGCAGCTTGGAAGCGGACAGTCGCATGAGCTACACCTTC. This encodes CASSLEADSRMSYTF.

The chain carries TRBV4-2 and TRBJ2-5, with 7 nucleotides matching TRBD1. With V trimmed by 1 base and J by 4 bases, 6 bases remained unmatched. CDR1 and CDR2 (germline): LGHNA, YNFKEQ. CDR3 size: 15 residues. The CDR3 protein is CASSQGQGVAETQYF. The DNA of the CDR3 is TGTGCCAGCAGCCAAGGACAGGGAGTCGCAGAGACCCAGTACTTC.

J is TRBJ2-1 and V is TRBV23-1, with a tentative D call TRBD2 (6 bases). TRBV23-1 is marked as an open reading frame, function uncertain. The CDR3 runs to 14 residues. Trimming cost V 9 bases and J 7 bases, with 19 bases left between them. This CDR3 reads CASRVAGRGNEQFF. The CDR3 DNA reads as TGCGCCAGTAGAGTGGCGGGACGGGGGAATGAGCAGTTCTTC.

V is TRBV7-6 and J is TRBJ1-5, with a tentative D call TRBD1 (5 bases). CDR1 and CDR2 from the germline V gene are SGHVS and FNYEAQ. The CDR3 covers 13 residues. Trimming pared 3 bases from V and 5 bases from J, leaving 8 bases between. The CDR3 sequence: CASSFGGDQPQHF. The CDR3 DNA follows: TGTGCCAGCAGCTTTGGAGGGGATCAGCCCCAGCATTTT.

As to this clone: Other DNA sequences within the sample encode an identical CDR3. The chain has TRBV29-1 and TRBJ1-1; D is uncertain. The CDR3 spans 12 residues. CDR1 SQVTM and CDR2 ANQGSEA come from the germline V gene. V lost 3 bases and J 4 bases, leaving 9 bases between the germline ends. The DNA for the CDR3 is TGCAGCGTTGAGAGGGTGGGCACTGAAGCTTTCTTT. This sequence encodes CSVERVGTEAFF. Combining the CDR3 with reference TRBV29-1 and TRBJ1-1 gives the whole variable domain SAVISQKPSRDICQRGTSLTIQCQVDSQVTMMFWYRQQPGQSLTLIATANQGSEATYESGFVIDKFPISRPNLTFSTLTVSNMSPEDSSIYLCSVERVGTEAFFGQGTRLTVV.

The gene calls are TRBV3-1 (or the pseudogene TRBV3-2) and TRBJ2-6; 7 bases map to TRBD2. V lost 4 bases and J lost 0; bases outside the gene matches: 9. The CDR3 extends over 18 amino acids. CDR1 LGHDT and CDR2 YNNKEL come from the germline V gene (reference sequence). The chain's CDR3 is CASSPWGGVSSGANVLTF. CDR3 DNA sequence: TGTGCCAGCAGCCCCTGGGGAGGGGTTAGCTCTGGGGCCAACGTCCTGACTTTC.

About this clone: Other DNA variants within this sample encode the same CDR3. This sequence joins TRBV7-2 and TRBJ1-1, with D perhaps TRBD1 (5 bases). This CDR3 comprises 14 residues. Germline values: CDR1 SGHTA, CDR2 FQGNSA. The V end lost 3 bases, the J end lost 5 bases, and 13 bases lay between the germline ends. The CDR3 region is CASSFQGKGTEAFF. In DNA, the CDR3 is TGTGCCAGCAGCTTCCAGGGAAAGGGGACTGAAGCTTTCTTT.

V and J are TRBV19 and TRBJ2-3, with 10 bases lining up with TRBD1. V lost 3 bases and J lost 8; bases outside the gene matches: 26. Germline V CDR1 and CDR2: LNHDA, SQIVND (reference sequence). This CDR3 is built from 21 residues. The CDR3 here is CASSITPGQGSSRTLGGTQYF. The CDR3 region has the DNA TGTGCCAGTAGTATTACTCCGGGACAGGGGTCGAGTCGCACCTTAGGTGGTACGCAGTATTTT.

This clone was seen more than once but under ten times. The rearrangement joins TRBV19 to TRBJ1-5, with 8 bases aligning to TRBD1. The CDR3 is 15 residues long. Germline loops: CDR1 LNHDA, CDR2 SQIVND (reference sequence). V lost 5 bases, J lost 7 bases, and 10 bases stayed unmatched. The CDR3 DNA reads as TGTGCCAGTAGTCAGAACAGGGGGGTCGACCAGCCCCAGCATTTT. It translates to CASSQNRGVDQPQHF. The variable domain in full, with the rest retrieved from reference TRBV19 and TRBJ1-5, is DGGITQSPKYLFRKEGQNVTLSCEQNLNHDAMYWYRQDPGQGLRLIYYSQIVNDFQKGDIAEGYSVSREKKESFPLTVTSAQKNPTAFYLCASSQNRGVDQPQHFGDGTRLSIL.

The chain combines TRBV3-1 (or the pseudogene TRBV3-2) with TRBJ2-5; D remains unclear. The V and J ends lost 5 bases and 3 bases respectively, with 13 bases between them. CDR3 length: 14 amino acids. The germline V gene has CDR1 LGHDT and CDR2 YNNKEL (reference sequence). The CDR3 DNA sequence: TGTGCCAGCAGCTCCCGCGGTCCTAAAGAGACCCAGTACTTC. Translating gives CASSSRGPKETQYF.

J is TRBJ1-1 and V is TRBV28; TRBD1 matches 7 bases. The CDR3 has 16 amino acids. J lost 5 bases, V lost 7 bases, and 16 bases had no gene match. Per germline, CDR1 MDHEN and CDR2 SYDVKM. In nucleotides, the CDR3 is TGTGCCAGCACCCCCCCGTGGGCAGGGGGAAAAACTGAAGCTTTCTTT. Amino acids: CASTPPWAGGKTEAFF.

The rearrangement joins TRBV7-6 to TRBJ2-7; possibly TRBD1 for D (7 bases). The CDR3 covers 15 residues. The V and J ends lost 1 base and 2 bases respectively, with 12 bases between them. Germline V gives CDR1 SGHVS, CDR2 FNYEAQ. For the CDR3, the DNA is TGTGCCAGCAGCTTAGATGGCAGGGGGGCCTACGAGCAGTACTTC. Its translation is CASSLDGRGAYEQYF.

The chain is built from TRBV28 and TRBJ1-4; 8 bases match TRBD1. V was pared by 8 bases and J by 3 bases, with 8 bases of the junction left unmatched. The CDR3 is 15 amino acids. Per germline, CDR1 MDHEN and CDR2 SYDVKM. The CDR3, as DNA: TGTGCCAGCCTGGACAGGGTCCCACCTAATGAAAAACTGTTTTTT. The encoded protein is CASLDRVPPNEKLFF.

This chain links TRBV5-1 with TRBJ2-5; D is unclear. V lost 0 bases and J lost 5, with 14 bases in between. This CDR3 contains 15 residues. CDR1 is SGHRS, CDR2 YFSETQ, per germline. CDR3 nucleotide sequence: TGCGCCAGCAGCTTGGCCCCGTCGAGAATGGAGACCCAGTACTTC. Its translation is CASSLAPSRMETQYF.

V usage is TRBV4-1 and J usage is TRBJ2-1; TRBD2 matches at 12 bases. V was clipped by 4 bases and J by 6 bases; unmatched bases: 10. This CDR3 is built from 17 residues. Germline assignment: CDR1 MGHRA and CDR2 YSYEKL. The CDR3 nucleotides read TGCGCCAGCAGCCTAAGTTTCCCGGGACTAGCGGGCAATGAGCAGTTCTTC. Protein: CASSLSFPGLAGNEQFF.

In its sample, this clone was seen once. V is TRBV4-2 and J is TRBJ1-1; TRBD1 matches at 8 bases. The length of the CDR3 is 14 residues. From germline, CDR1 is LGHNA and CDR2 YNFKEQ. Germline trimming cut 4 bases from V and 1 base from J; bases unmatched to any gene: 2. The CDR3 reads CASSLGQGNTEAFF. In DNA, the CDR3 is TGTGCCAGCAGCCTAGGACAGGGGAACACTGAAGCTTTCTTT.

V and J are TRBV27 and TRBJ1-5; D is undetermined. CDR1 and CDR2 (germline): MNHEY, SMNVEV (reference sequence). There are 17 residues in the CDR3. Trimming shortened V by 6 bases and J by 0 bases, and 18 bases separated the two germline ends. Here the CDR3 reads CASSRGGVGNSNQPQHF. The DNA for the CDR3 is TGTGCCAGCAGCCGGGGTGGGGTGGGAAATAGCAATCAGCCCCAGCATTTT.

The chain combines TRBV10-3 with TRBJ1-1, with D uncertain. This CDR3 is built from 12 residues. V lost 4 bases and J 3 bases, leaving 6 bases between the germline ends. Germline V gene lookup returns CDR1 ENHRY and CDR2 SYGVKD. Here the CDR3 reads CAISGGDTEAFF. The CDR3 DNA reads TGTGCCATCAGTGGCGGAGACACTGAAGCTTTCTTT.

The chain couples TRBV6-2 or TRBV6-3 to TRBJ2-5, with D possibly TRBD1 on 6 matching bases. Trimming shortened V by 2 bases and J by 2 bases, and 15 bases separated the two germline ends. This CDR3 comprises 16 residues. The germline V gene has CDR1 MNHEY and CDR2 SVGEGT. The CDR3 loop is CASSYGGWGLQETQYF. The CDR3, as DNA: TGTGCCAGCAGTTACGGGGGATGGGGGCTTCAAGAGACCCAGTACTTC.

Comments on this clone: Germline and junction disagree at one end, which may indicate a read error. The CDR3 loop is CASSLSSGGTDTQYF. DNA of the CDR3: TGTGCTAGCAGCTTATCTAGCGGGGGCACAGATACGCAGTATTTT. The chain combines TRBV7-7 with TRBJ2-3, with 9 bases lining up with TRBD2. This CDR3 region has 15 residues. Germline lookup yields CDR1 SSHAT and CDR2 FNYEAQ (reference sequence). Variable domain in full (rest from reference TRBV7-7 and TRBJ2-3): GAGVSQSPRYKVTKRGQDVTLRCDPISSHATLYWYQQALGQGPEFLTYFNYEAQPDKSGLPSDRFSAERPEGSISTLTIQRTEQRDSAMYRCASSLSSGGTDTQYFGPGTRLTVL.